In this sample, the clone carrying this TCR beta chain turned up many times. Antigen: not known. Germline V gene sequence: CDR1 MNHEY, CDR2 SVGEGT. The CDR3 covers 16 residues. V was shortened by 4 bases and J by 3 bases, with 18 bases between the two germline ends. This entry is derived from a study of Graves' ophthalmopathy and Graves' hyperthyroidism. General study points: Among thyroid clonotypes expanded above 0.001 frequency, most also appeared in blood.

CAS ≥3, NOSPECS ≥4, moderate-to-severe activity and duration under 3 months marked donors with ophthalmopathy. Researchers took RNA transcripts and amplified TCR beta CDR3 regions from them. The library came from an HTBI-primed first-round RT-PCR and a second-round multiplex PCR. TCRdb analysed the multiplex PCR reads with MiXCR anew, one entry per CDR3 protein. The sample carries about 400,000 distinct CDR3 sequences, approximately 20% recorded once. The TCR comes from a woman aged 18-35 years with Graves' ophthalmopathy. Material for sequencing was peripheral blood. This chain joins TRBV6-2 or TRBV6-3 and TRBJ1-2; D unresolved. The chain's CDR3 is CASSSTSPPRDYGYTF. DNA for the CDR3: TGTGCCAGCAGTTCTACCTCCCCTCCCCGAGACTATGGCTACACCTTC.